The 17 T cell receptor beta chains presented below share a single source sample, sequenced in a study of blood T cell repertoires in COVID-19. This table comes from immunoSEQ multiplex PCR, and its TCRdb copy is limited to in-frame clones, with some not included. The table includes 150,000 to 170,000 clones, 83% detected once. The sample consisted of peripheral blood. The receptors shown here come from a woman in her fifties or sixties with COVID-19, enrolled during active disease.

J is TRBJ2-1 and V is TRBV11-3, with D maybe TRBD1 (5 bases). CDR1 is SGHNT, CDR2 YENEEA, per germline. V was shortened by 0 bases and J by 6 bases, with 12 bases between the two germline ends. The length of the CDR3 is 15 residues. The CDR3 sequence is CASSLDAGLGNEQFF. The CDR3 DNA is TGTGCCAGCAGCTTAGATGCAGGGCTGGGCAATGAGCAGTTCTTC.

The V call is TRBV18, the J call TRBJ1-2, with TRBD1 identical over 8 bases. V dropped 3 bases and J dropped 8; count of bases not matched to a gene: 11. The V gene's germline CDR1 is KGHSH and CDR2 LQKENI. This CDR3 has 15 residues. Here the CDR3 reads CASSPRGQDLLGYTF. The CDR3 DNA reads TGTGCCAGCTCACCGAGGGGACAGGACCTTTTGGGCTACACCTTC.

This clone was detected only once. The CDR3 protein is CASSQGQGNMNTEAFF. The CDR3 DNA sequence: TGTGCCAGCTCACAGGGACAGGGAAACATGAACACTGAAGCTTTCTTT. This chain uses TRBV18 with TRBJ1-1; 9 bases align to TRBD1. This CDR3 spans 16 amino acids. CDR1 is KGHSH, CDR2 LQKENI, per germline. Trimming took 4 bases from V and 0 from J; bases not matched to a gene: 6.

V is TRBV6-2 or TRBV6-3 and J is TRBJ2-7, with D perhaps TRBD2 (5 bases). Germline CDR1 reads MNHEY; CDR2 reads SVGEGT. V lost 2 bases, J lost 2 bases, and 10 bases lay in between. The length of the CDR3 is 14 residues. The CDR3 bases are TGTGCCAGCAGTTACAGAGGGAGTGCCTACGAGCAGTACTTC. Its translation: CASSYRGSAYEQYF.

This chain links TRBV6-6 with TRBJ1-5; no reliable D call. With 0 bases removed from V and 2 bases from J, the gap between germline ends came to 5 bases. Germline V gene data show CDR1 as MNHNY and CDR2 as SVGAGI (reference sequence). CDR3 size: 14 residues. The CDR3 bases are TGTGCCAGCAGTTACTCTGGCCGCAATCAGCCCCAGCATTTT. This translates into CASSYSGRNQPQHF.

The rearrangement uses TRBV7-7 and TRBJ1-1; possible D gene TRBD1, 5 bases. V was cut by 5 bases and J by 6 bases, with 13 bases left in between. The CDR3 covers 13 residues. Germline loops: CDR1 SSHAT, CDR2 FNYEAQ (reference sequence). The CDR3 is CASSQSTVSEAFF. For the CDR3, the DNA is TGTGCCAGCAGCCAATCGACAGTCTCTGAAGCTTTCTTT.

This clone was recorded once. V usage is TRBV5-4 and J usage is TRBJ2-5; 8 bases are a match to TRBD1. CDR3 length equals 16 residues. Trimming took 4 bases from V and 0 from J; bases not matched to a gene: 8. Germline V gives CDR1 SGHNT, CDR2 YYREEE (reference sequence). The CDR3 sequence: CASSARDRKYQETQYF. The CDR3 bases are TGTGCCAGCAGCGCCCGGGACAGGAAGTACCAAGAGACCCAGTACTTC.

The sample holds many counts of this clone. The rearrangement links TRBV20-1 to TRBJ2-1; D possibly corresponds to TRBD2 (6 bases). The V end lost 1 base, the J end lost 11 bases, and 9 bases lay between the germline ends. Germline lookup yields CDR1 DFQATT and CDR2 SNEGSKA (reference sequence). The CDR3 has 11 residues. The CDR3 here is CSARGGGKQFF. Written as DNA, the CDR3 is TGCAGTGCTAGAGGGGGCGGGAAGCAGTTCTTC.

CDR3 DNA sequence: TGTGCCAGCAGCATTTCCCAGGAGCAGTTCTTC. This translates into CASSISQEQFF. This rearrangement joins TRBV7-9 to TRBJ2-1; D is ambiguous. There are 11 residues in the CDR3. CDR1 is SEHNR and CDR2 is FQNEAQ in the germline V gene (reference sequence). V shed 5 bases and J shed 10 bases, with 9 bases lying between them.

The CDR3 bases are TGTGCCAGCAGCCCCACTAGCGGGAGGGGTCTAAGCACAGATACGCAGTATTTT. Its translation: CASSPTSGRGLSTDTQYF. The chain employs TRBV7-3 and TRBJ2-3, with 13 positions matching TRBD2. This CDR3 is built from 18 residues. J lost 0 bases, V lost 5 bases, and 8 bases had no gene match. Germline V gene data show CDR1 as SGHTA and CDR2 as FQGTGA.

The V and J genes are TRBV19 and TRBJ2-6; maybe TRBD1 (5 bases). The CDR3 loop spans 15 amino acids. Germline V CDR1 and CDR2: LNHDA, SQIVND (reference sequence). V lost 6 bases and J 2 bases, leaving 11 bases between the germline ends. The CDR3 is CASRSGLTGANVLTF. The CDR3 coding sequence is TGTGCCAGTAGATCAGGGCTCACTGGGGCCAACGTCCTGACTTTC. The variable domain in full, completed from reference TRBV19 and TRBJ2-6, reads DGGITQSPKYLFRKEGQNVTLSCEQNLNHDAMYWYRQDPGQGLRLIYYSQIVNDFQKGDIAEGYSVSREKKESFPLTVTSAQKNPTAFYLCASRSGLTGANVLTFGAGSRLTVL.

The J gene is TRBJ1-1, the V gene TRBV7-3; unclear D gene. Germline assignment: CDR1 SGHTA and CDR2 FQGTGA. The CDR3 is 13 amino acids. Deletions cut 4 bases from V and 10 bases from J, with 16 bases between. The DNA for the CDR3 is TGTGCCAGCAGCTCCGACCCAGCGTACGGAGCTTTCTTT. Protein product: CASSSDPAYGAFF. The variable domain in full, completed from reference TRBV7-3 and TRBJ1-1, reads GAGVSQTPSNKVTEKGKYVELRCDPISGHTALYWYRQSLGQGPEFLIYFQGTGAADDSGLPNDRFFAVRPEGSVSTLKIQRTERGDSAVYLCASSSDPAYGAFFGQGTRLTVV.

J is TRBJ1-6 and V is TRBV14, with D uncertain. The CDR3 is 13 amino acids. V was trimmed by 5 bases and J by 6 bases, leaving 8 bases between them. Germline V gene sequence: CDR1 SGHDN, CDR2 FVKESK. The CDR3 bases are TGTGCCAGCAGCGGGGAGGCTAATTCACCCCTCCACTTT. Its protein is CASSGEANSPLHF.

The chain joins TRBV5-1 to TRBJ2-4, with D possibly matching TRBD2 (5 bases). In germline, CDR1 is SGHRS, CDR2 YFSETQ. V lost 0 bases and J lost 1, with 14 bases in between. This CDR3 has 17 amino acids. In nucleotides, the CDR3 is TGCGCCAGCAGCTTGGATTATCCGGGGATGGCCAAAAACATTCAGTACTTC. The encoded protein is CASSLDYPGMAKNIQYF.

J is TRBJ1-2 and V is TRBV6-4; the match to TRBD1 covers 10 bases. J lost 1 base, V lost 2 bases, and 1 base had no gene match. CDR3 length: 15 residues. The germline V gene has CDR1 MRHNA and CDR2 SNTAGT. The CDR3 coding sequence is TGTGCCAGCAGTGACCGGGACAGGGGTAACTATGGCTACACCTTC. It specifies CASSDRDRGNYGYTF.

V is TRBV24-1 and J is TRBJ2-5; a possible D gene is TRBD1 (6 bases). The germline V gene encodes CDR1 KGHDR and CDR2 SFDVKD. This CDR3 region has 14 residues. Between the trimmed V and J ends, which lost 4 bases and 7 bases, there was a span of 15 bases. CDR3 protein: CATSDRQELGTQYF. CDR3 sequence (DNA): TGTGCCACCAGTGACAGACAGGAGTTGGGGACCCAGTACTTC.

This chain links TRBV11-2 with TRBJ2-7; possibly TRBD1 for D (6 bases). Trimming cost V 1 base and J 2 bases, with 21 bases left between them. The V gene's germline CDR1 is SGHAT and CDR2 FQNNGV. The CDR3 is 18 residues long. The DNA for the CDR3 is TGTGCCAGCAGCTTAGGCCACCCCTGGGACACGAAAGCCTACGAGCAGTACGTC. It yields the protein CASSLGHPWDTKAYEQYV.